These T cell receptor beta chains were read from a single sample in a study of control samples from healthy donors and cancer patients. Method: immunoSEQ multiplex PCR; TCRdb's copy keeps in-frame clones and lacks some. The table has around 48,000 clones, 93% seen once. The sequencing input was PBMCs. Receptors were obtained from a woman aged 45-60 years with head and neck cancer. CDR3s include the opening cysteine and the closing phenylalanine or tryptophan. The D gene is left open where the match is weak. Only some rows state a clone size, as once, few, many or a class for expanded clones.

d_call	v_call	j_call	clone_size	cdr3_nt	cdr3_aa
NA	TRBV28	TRBJ1-1	NA	TGTGCCAGCAGCCCTTTCTATCTAGCTGAAGCTTTCTTT	CASSPFYLAEAFF
TRBD1	TRBV27	TRBJ1-1	NA	TGTGCCAGCAATTCCCGGGACAGGGGGAACACTGAAGCTTTCTTT	CASNSRDRGNTEAFF
NA	TRBV4-2	TRBJ1-1	NA	TGTGCCAGCAGCCAAGGGGGTACCAGCACTGAAGCTTTCTTT	CASSQGGTSTEAFF
TRBD1	TRBV6-5	TRBJ1-1	NA	TGTGCCAGCTGGACAGGGGGCAAGACTGAAGCTTTCTTT	CASWTGGKTEAFF
TRBD1	TRBV10-3	TRBJ2-3	NA	TGTGCCATCAGTGAGTCTGCAGGGGGAACAGATACGCAGTATTTT	CAISESAGGTDTQYF
NA	TRBV6-1	TRBJ2-5	NA	TGTGCCAGCAGTGAAATCGGGGTCTGGACCCAGTACTTC	CASSEIGVWTQYF
TRBD1	TRBV9	TRBJ2-1	NA	TGTGCCAGCAGCGGACGACAGGGGAACAATGAGCAGTTCTTC	CASSGRQGNNEQFF
TRBD2	TRBV4-2	TRBJ2-7	NA	TGTGCCAGCAGCCAAGTGCTAGCGGGAGACGAGCAGTACTTC	CASSQVLAGDEQYF
NA	TRBV21-1	TRBJ2-1	NA	TGTGCCAGCAGCAGAAAGGGGGGAAGCTCCTACAATGAGCAGTTCTTC	CASSRKGGSSYNEQFF
TRBD2	TRBV28	TRBJ2-1	NA	TGTGCCAGCAGTTCTTTCTCCGGGACTAGCGGGTGGCCCTCCTACAATGAGCAGTTCTTC	CASSSFSGTSGWPSYNEQFF
NA	TRBV9	TRBJ2-5	NA	TGTGCCAGCAGCTCCCAGGGGACTGTTGCTGAGACCCAGTACTTC	CASSSQGTVAETQYF
NA	TRBV4-1	TRBJ1-3	NA	TGCGCCAGCAGCCAAGATCTGAGCTCTGGAAACACCATATATTTT	CASSQDLSSGNTIYF
NA	TRBV3-1/TRBV3-2	TRBJ1-2	once	TGTGCCAGCAGCCAAGAACAGGTCTATGGCTACACCTTC	CASSQEQVYGYTF
NA	TRBV6-2/TRBV6-3	TRBJ1-1	NA	TGTGCCAGCAGTTACTCTCGGGCAGGGGCTATCCTCGGGACTGAAGCTTTCTTT	CASSYSRAGAILGTEAFF
NA	TRBV6-5	TRBJ1-2	NA	TGTGCCAGCACCAGGTGGGACCCACCCAACTATGGCTACACCTTC	CASTRWDPPNYGYTF
TRBD1	TRBV24-1	TRBJ2-1	NA	TGTGCCACCAGTGAAGTTCCTGGGACAGGGGACTACAATGAGCAGTTCTTC	CATSEVPGTGDYNEQFF
TRBD2	TRBV5-1	TRBJ2-3	NA	TGCGCCAGCAGCTTGGCAACTAGCGGTCCCTTCACAGATACGCAGTATTTT	CASSLATSGPFTDTQYF
NA	TRBV7-6	TRBJ2-3	NA	TGTGCCAGCAGCTTAGCGCAGGGACGCACAGATACGCAGTATTTT	CASSLAQGRTDTQYF
TRBD2	TRBV7-2	TRBJ2-7	once	TGTGCCAGCAGCTTAGGCGGGGGGCAAAGAAGCTACGAGCAGTACTTC	CASSLGGGQRSYEQYF
NA	TRBV28	TRBJ2-1	NA	TGTGCCAGCAGTTTCTGGCAGGGCAGGGACAATGAGCAGTTCTTC	CASSFWQGRDNEQFF
NA	TRBV2	TRBJ2-1	NA	TGTGCCAGCAGTCCAATAGGTAGGTCCTACAATGAGCAGTTCTTC	CASSPIGRSYNEQFF
NA	TRBV6-1	TRBJ1-2	NA	TGTGCCAGCAGTGAAAGGGACTATGGCTACACCTTC	CASSERDYGYTF
TRBD1	TRBV9	TRBJ1-2	NA	TGTGCCAGCAGCGCGGGACAGGCCCGTGGCTACACCTTC	CASSAGQARGYTF
NA	TRBV6-6	TRBJ1-6	NA	TGTGCCTCTAGAGGGGTCCAGAATTCACCCCTCCACTTT	CASRGVQNSPLHF
TRBD1	TRBV19	TRBJ2-3	NA	TGTGCCAGTAGGCCACAGGGGAGCACAGATACGCAGTATTTT	CASRPQGSTDTQYF
NA	TRBV3-1/TRBV3-2	TRBJ1-1	NA	TGTGCCAGCAGCCATGGGGGCACTGAAGCTTTCTTT	CASSHGGTEAFF
NA	TRBV14	TRBJ2-1	NA	TGTGCCAGCAGCCAAAGGGACTTGCCCAATGAGCAGTTCTTC	CASSQRDLPNEQFF
NA	TRBV29-1	TRBJ1-1	NA	TGCAGCGTTGTTCCGGGAGCCGCAGGGAACACTGAAGCTTTCTTT	CSVVPGAAGNTEAFF